The next 17 T cell receptor beta chains were all read from a single sample in a study of CD4+ T cells in melanoma. Produced via immunoSEQ multiplex PCR; TCRdb's table is partial and in-frame only. Counted here are roughly 10,000 clones, 65% to 70% occurring once; the ten biggest clones make up roughly 11%. Source material: cells from a culture (not recorded whether cultured in vitro). Receptors originate from a human donor with melanoma.

The chain has TRBV9 and TRBJ1-2; no definite D call. From germline, CDR1 is SGDLS and CDR2 YYNGEE. The germline V and J ends were trimmed by 0 bases and 4 bases, with 13 bases remaining between them. The CDR3 is 15 residues long. The CDR3 DNA reads TGTGCCAGCAGCGTAGTTTCGAATCTCGGCTATGGCTACACCTTC. As protein: CASSVVSNLGYGYTF.

This clone was seen only once. The rearrangement uses TRBV11-2 and TRBJ1-1; tentative D call: TRBD1 (6 bases). CDR3 length equals 18 residues. V lost 1 base, J lost 1 base, and 19 bases lay in between. From germline, CDR1 is SGHAT and CDR2 FQNNGV. This CDR3 reads CASSLVLGKGVSNTEAFF. The DNA of the CDR3 is TGTGCCAGCAGCTTAGTTCTGGGTAAGGGGGTATCGAACACTGAAGCTTTCTTT.

This clone came up a few times. This chain uses TRBV19 with TRBJ1-4; 8 bases line up with TRBD1. This CDR3 spans 16 amino acids. Unmatched junction bases numbered 6, after V lost 4 bases and J lost 2 bases. Germline V gives CDR1 LNHDA, CDR2 SQIVND (reference sequence). DNA for the CDR3: TGTGCCAGTAGTAGACAGGGGAAGAGCACTAATGAAAAACTGTTTTTT. It specifies CASSRQGKSTNEKLFF.

The J gene is TRBJ1-3, the V gene TRBV4-1, with a weak D call TRBD1 (5 bases). CDR3 length: 18 residues. Germline V lookup: CDR1 MGHRA, CDR2 YSYEKL. V dropped 3 bases and J dropped 4 bases, with 22 bases sitting between them. CDR3 sequence (DNA): TGCGCCAGCAGCCACGTATTTACGACCGGGGCGGCGGGAAACACCATATATTTT. This codes for CASSHVFTTGAAGNTIYF.

This clone counts as medium-sized. J is TRBJ1-2 and V is TRBV10-3, with TRBD1 as a possible D gene (5 bases). Per germline, CDR1 ENHRY and CDR2 SYGVKD. Trimming took 5 bases from V and 4 from J, leaving 17 bases between them. CDR3 size: 15 residues. Written as DNA, the CDR3 is TGTGCCATCAGTCCGAGGTCACCCCAGGGCTATGGCTACACCTTC. Its protein product is CAISPRSPQGYGYTF.

J is TRBJ1-1 and V is TRBV29-1, with D unresolved. CDR1 and CDR2 from the germline V gene are SQVTM and ANQGSEA. Deletions cut 7 bases from V and 2 bases from J, with 8 bases between. The CDR3 spans 11 residues. The DNA of the CDR3 is TGCAGCGCCTTAGTCAACACTGAAGCTTTCTTT. This translates into CSALVNTEAFF.

This chain links TRBV6-1 with TRBJ1-2; tentative D call: TRBD1 (6 bases). Trimming removed 10 bases from V and 8 bases from J, with 14 bases in between. CDR3 length: 11 residues. CDR1 and CDR2 from the germline V gene are MNHNS and SASEGT. CDR3 nucleotides: TGTGCCACCAAGGGGGATCGAGGCTACACCTTC. It yields the protein CATKGDRGYTF.

The rearrangement uses TRBV6-1 and TRBJ1-3; tentatively, D is TRBD1 (5 bases). Germline V CDR1 and CDR2: MNHNS, SASEGT. Deletions cut 4 bases from V and 2 bases from J, with 6 bases between. The CDR3 extends over 13 amino acids. DNA for the CDR3: TGTGCCAGCAGTGGGGGGGCTGGAAACACCATATATTTT. Translated, it gives CASSGGAGNTIYF.

V is TRBV4-1 and J is TRBJ2-5; D remains ambiguous. Germline V gene lookup returns CDR1 MGHRA and CDR2 YSYEKL. The CDR3 spans 15 residues. Between the trimmed V and J ends, which lost 0 bases and 1 base, there was a span of 9 bases. CDR3 bases: TGCGCCAGCAGCCAAGATATGAGCTTCCAAGAGACCCAGTACTTC. Translated: CASSQDMSFQETQYF.

This chain connects TRBV5-1 to TRBJ1-6; no reliable D call. Germline loops: CDR1 SGHRS, CDR2 YFSETQ. This CDR3 has 15 residues. Deletions cut 0 bases from V and 3 bases from J, with 7 bases between. CDR3 loop: CASSLASSYNSPLHF. The CDR3 DNA sequence: TGCGCCAGCAGCTTGGCGTCCAGCTATAATTCACCCCTCCACTTT.

This rearrangement joins TRBV18 to TRBJ2-5; 12 bases line up with TRBD2. Germline-derived CDR1 and CDR2 are KGHSH and LQKENI. This CDR3 spans 16 amino acids. Losses at the gene ends were 3 bases for V and 4 bases for J; bases not matched to a gene: 6. For the CDR3, the DNA is TGTGCCAGCTCACCCGCGTCTAGCGGGGGGGGAGAGACCCAGTACTTC. It yields the protein CASSPASSGGGETQYF. The full variable domain, rest sourced from reference TRBV18 and TRBJ2-5, is NAGVMQNPRHLVRRRGQEARLRCSPMKGHSHVYWYRQLPEEGLKFMVYLQKENIIDESGMPKERFSAEFPKEGPSILRIQQVVRGDSAAYFCASSPASSGGGETQYFGPGTRLLVL.

V usage is TRBV7-8 and J usage is TRBJ1-1; D possibly corresponds to TRBD1 (6 bases). The CDR3 is 17 residues long. Germline CDR1 is SGHVS and CDR2 is FQNEAQ. The germline V and J ends were trimmed by 5 bases and 0 bases, with 19 bases remaining between them. The CDR3 protein is CASSPRQEMIMNTEAFF. The CDR3 bases are TGTGCCAGCAGCCCCCGACAGGAGATGATCATGAACACTGAAGCTTTCTTT.

This clone was seen a few times. The chain links TRBV15 to TRBJ2-2; 8 nucleotides match TRBD1. J was trimmed by 4 bases and V by 5 bases; bases with no gene match: 9. Germline V lookup: CDR1 LNHNV, CDR2 YYDKDF (reference sequence). The CDR3 sequence is 16 residues long. In DNA form, the CDR3 reads TGTGCCACCAGCGGCGGACAGGGCGCGTTCACCGGGGAGCTGTTTTTT. Protein sequence: CATSGGQGAFTGELFF.

The V call is TRBV2, the J call TRBJ2-1; no clear D. CDR3 length: 13 amino acids. Germline V gene lookup returns CDR1 SNHLY and CDR2 FYNNEI. V gave up 6 bases and J gave up 5 bases, with 11 bases separating them. DNA of the CDR3: TGTGCCAGCAGCAGTACAGAGAACAATGAGCAGTTCTTC. Translation gives CASSSTENNEQFF.

This clone was counted between two and nine times. In DNA, the CDR3 is TGTGCCAGCAGCCCGCGGGACAGGGTGAGTTCACCCCTCCACTTT. Its protein is CASSPRDRVSSPLHF. The chain couples TRBV5-6 to TRBJ1-6; 9 nucleotides match TRBD1. Trimming removed 4 bases from V and 9 bases from J; junction bases left unmatched: 8. The CDR3 is 15 amino acids. Germline CDR1 reads SGHDT; CDR2 reads YYEEEE. Full variable domain (remainder filled in from reference TRBV5-6 and TRBJ1-6): DAGVTQSPTHLIKTRGQQVTLRCSPKSGHDTVSWYQQALGQGPQFIFQYYEEEERQRGNFPDRFSGHQFPNYSSELNVNALLLGDSALYLCASSPRDRVSSPLHFGNGTRLTVT.

The chain links TRBV7-3 to TRBJ2-7; no reliable D call. Trimming cost V 1 base and J 0 bases, with 10 bases left between them. The CDR3 is 15 amino acids. The V gene's germline CDR1 is SGHTA and CDR2 FQGTGA. DNA of the CDR3: TGTGCCAGCAGCTTAAAGGGTAGGAGCTCCTACGAGCAGTACTTC. Protein sequence: CASSLKGRSSYEQYF.

The V gene is TRBV11-2, the J gene TRBJ1-6; 7 bases are a match to TRBD1. There are 15 residues in the CDR3. Germline V gene sequence: CDR1 SGHAT, CDR2 FQNNGV. Losses at the gene ends were 2 bases for V and 7 bases for J; bases not matched to a gene: 5. This CDR3 is CASSLQDRPNSPLHF. The CDR3 coding sequence is TGTGCCAGCAGCTTACAGGACAGGCCCAATTCACCCCTCCACTTT.